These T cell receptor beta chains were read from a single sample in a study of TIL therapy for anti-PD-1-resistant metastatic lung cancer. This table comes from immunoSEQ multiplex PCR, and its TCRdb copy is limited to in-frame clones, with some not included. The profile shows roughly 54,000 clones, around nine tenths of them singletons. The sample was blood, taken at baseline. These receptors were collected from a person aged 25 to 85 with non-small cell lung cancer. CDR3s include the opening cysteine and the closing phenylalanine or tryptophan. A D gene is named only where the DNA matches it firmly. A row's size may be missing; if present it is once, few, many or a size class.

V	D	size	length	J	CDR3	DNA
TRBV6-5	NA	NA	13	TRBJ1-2	CASRGAQGAGYTF	TGTGCCAGCAGGGGAGCCCAAGGGGCCGGCTACACCTTC
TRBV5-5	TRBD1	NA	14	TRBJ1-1	CASSYRQGVGQAFF	TGTGCCAGCAGCTATAGACAGGGGGTCGGCCAAGCTTTCTTT
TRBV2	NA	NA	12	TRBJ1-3	CASSGTGNTIYF	TGTGCCAGCAGTGGAACGGGAAACACCATATATTTT
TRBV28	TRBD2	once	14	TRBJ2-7	CASIDSGSSYEQYF	TGTGCCAGCATTGACAGCGGGAGCTCCTACGAGCAGTACTTC
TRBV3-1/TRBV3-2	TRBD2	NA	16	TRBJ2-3	CASSRFSGMGTDTQYF	TGTGCCAGCAGCCGCTTTAGCGGGATGGGCACAGATACGCAGTATTTT
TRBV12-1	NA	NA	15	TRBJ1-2	CASSSPRGVIYGYTF	TGTGCCAGCAGCTCCCCTCGGGGGGTAATCTATGGCTACACCTTC
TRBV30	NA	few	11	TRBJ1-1	CARGRGTEAFF	TGTGCCCGAGGAAGGGGCACTGAAGCTTTCTTT
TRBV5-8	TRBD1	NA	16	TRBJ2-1	CASSLHRDRDYNEQFF	TGTGCCAGCAGCCTACACCGGGACAGGGACTACAATGAGCAGTTCTTC
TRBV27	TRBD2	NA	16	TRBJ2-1	CASSLIGGSIYNEQFF	TGTGCCAGCAGTTTAATCGGCGGGAGCATCTACAATGAGCAGTTCTTC
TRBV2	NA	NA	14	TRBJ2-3	CASSEAEFTDTQYF	TGTGCCAGCAGTGAGGCGGAATTTACAGATACGCAGTATTTT
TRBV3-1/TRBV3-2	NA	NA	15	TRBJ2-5	CASSHSVGGRETQYF	TGTGCCAGCAGTCACAGCGTGGGGGGCCGGGAGACCCAGTACTTC
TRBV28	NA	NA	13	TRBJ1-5	CASSLPGVQPQHF	TGTGCCAGCAGTTTACCTGGTGTTCAGCCCCAGCATTTT
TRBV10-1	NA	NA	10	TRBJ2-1	CASSGDEQFF	TGCGCCAGCAGTGGCGATGAGCAGTTCTTC
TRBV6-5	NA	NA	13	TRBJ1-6	CASSYLGRNLLHF	TGTGCCAGCAGTTACTTAGGCCGCAATCTCCTCCACTTT
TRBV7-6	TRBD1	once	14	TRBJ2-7	CASSIGQDSYEQYF	TGTGCCAGCAGCATAGGACAGGACTCCTACGAGCAGTACTTC
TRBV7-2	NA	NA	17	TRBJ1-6	CASSLEGRVFRNSPLHF	TGTGCCAGCAGCTTAGAGGGAAGGGTCTTTAGAAATTCACCCCTCCACTTT
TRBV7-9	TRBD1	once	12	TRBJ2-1	CASSSNRGEQFF	TGTGCCAGCAGCTCGAACAGGGGCGAGCAGTTCTTC
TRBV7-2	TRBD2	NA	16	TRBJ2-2	CASSLYTGGITGELFF	TGTGCCAGCAGCTTATACACGGGGGGGATCACCGGGGAGCTGTTTTTT
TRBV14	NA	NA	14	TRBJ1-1	CASSQTGMNTEAFF	TGTGCCAGCAGCCAAACTGGGATGAACACTGAAGCTTTCTTT
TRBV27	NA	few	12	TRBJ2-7	CASRSLRLEQYF	TGTGCCAGCCGCAGCCTACGATTGGAGCAGTACTTC
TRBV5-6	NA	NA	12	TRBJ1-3	CASSASGNTIYF	TGTGCCAGCAGCGCTTCTGGAAACACCATATATTTT
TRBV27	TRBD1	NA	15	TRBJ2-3	CASSLGQVGTDTQYF	TGTGCCAGCAGTTTGGGACAGGTCGGAACAGATACGCAGTATTTT
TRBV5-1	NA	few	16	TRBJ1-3	CASSDNRAISGNTIYF	TGCGCCAGCAGTGATAACAGGGCGATCTCTGGAAACACCATATATTTT
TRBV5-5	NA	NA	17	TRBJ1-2	CASSSLGIQGMFYGYTF	TGTGCCAGCAGCTCGCTCGGGATTCAGGGCATGTTCTATGGCTACACCTTC
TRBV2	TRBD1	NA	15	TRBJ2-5	CASSDDRGLRETQYF	TGTGCCAGCAGTGATGACAGGGGATTGAGGGAGACCCAGTACTTC
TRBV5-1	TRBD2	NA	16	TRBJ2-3	CASSPEPGLAGDTQYF	TGCGCCAGCAGCCCCGAACCAGGACTAGCGGGAGATACGCAGTATTTT
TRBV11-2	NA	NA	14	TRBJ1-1	CASSPGWLNTEAFF	TGTGCCAGCAGCCCCGGTTGGTTGAACACTGAAGCTTTCTTT
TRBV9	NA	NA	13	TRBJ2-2	CASSVGGTGELFF	TGTGCCAGCAGCGTAGGAGGCACCGGGGAGCTGTTTTTT
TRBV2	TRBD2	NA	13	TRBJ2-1	CASSGTSGGTEFF	TGTGCCAGCAGCGGGACTAGCGGGGGTACAGAGTTCTTC
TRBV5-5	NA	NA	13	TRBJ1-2	CASSLAGETRYTF	TGTGCCAGCAGCCTAGCAGGGGAAACTCGCTACACCTTC
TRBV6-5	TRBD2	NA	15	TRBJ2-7	CASSPGTSGTYEQYF	TGTGCCAGCAGTCCCGGGACTAGCGGCACCTACGAGCAGTACTTC
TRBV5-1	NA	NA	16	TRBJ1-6	CASSLVGEEGNSPLHF	TGCGCCAGCAGCCTGGTCGGTGAGGAAGGTAATTCACCCCTCCACTTT
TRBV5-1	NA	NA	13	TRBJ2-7	CASSFGVVDEQYF	TGCGCCAGCAGCTTCGGCGTTGTGGACGAGCAGTACTTC
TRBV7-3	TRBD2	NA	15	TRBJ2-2	CASSIAGGGTGELFF	TGTGCCAGCAGCATAGCGGGGGGAGGCACCGGGGAGCTGTTTTTT
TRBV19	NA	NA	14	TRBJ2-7	CASSPRGAGYEQYF	TGTGCCAGTAGTCCCCGGGGGGCGGGTTACGAGCAGTACTTC
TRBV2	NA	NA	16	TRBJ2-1	CASRPEQSSSYNEQFF	TGTGCCAGCAGGCCGGAACAAAGTAGCTCCTACAATGAGCAGTTCTTC
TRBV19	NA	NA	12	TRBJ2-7	CASSSRSYEQYF	TGTGCCAGTAGTAGCAGGTCCTACGAGCAGTACTTC
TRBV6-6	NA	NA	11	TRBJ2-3	CASSSLDTQYF	TGTGCCAGCAGTTCATTAGATACGCAGTATTTT
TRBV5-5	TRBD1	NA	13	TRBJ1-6	CASSGQQGTPLHF	TGTGCCAGCAGCGGACAACAGGGGACACCCCTCCACTTT
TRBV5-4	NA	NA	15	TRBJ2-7	CASSLQSGSTYEQYF	TGTGCCAGCAGCTTGCAAAGCGGCAGTACCTACGAGCAGTACTTC